This T cell receptor (beta chain) was obtained from a study of blood T cell repertoires in COVID-19. Assay: immunoSEQ multiplex PCR; the TCRdb copy retains only in-frame clones and omits some. The sample gives 50,000 to 60,000 clones, just over 90% of which show up once; approximately 6.2% is in the top ten. CDR1 ENHRY and CDR2 SYGVKD come from the germline V gene. This CDR3 region has 12 residues. Concerning this clone: Relative to the germline gene, one junction end is altered; a read error may explain this.

This receptor was identified in a man aged 40-49 years with acute or convalescent COVID-19. Sequenced sample: peripheral blood. The J gene is TRBJ1-2, the V gene TRBV10-3, with a tentative D call TRBD1 (5 bases). The CDR3 is CAISESGEGYSF. The CDR3 nucleotides read TGTGCCATCAGTGAGTCGGGGGAGGGTTACAGCTTC.